Below, 10 T cell receptor beta chains from the same sample are listed, as sequenced in a study of molecular identifiers for immune sequencing clone quantification. TCRdb processed the PCR reads anew with MiXCR; each CDR3 protein has one entry. In the table there are roughly 300,000 distinct CDR3 sequences, 24% of which are singletons. Sequenced: naive CD8+ T cells from blood, with Jurkat cell RNA spiked in. Subset indicated: FACS-sorted CD8+CD4-CCR7+CD45RA+ naive T cells. The receptors shown here come from a human donor in good health. Some libraries in this study had Jurkat cell RNA spiked in.

This rearrangement joins TRBV7-9 to TRBJ1-5, with D unresolved. Germline V CDR1 and CDR2: SEHNR, FQNEAQ (reference sequence). V gave up 6 bases and J gave up 4 bases, with 13 bases separating them. This CDR3 region has 14 residues. The CDR3 nucleotides read TGTGCCAGCAGAGCTCCGGGTCTTAATCAGCCCCAGCATTTT. As protein: CASRAPGLNQPQHF.

This clonotype was recorded a few times. This chain joins TRBV30 and TRBJ2-3; the D gene is possibly TRBD1 (6 bases). Trimming left V 4 bases short and J 6 bases short, with 11 bases between. The length of the CDR3 is 12 residues. Germline V gene sequence: CDR1 GTSNPN, CDR2 SVGIG (reference sequence). The CDR3 DNA reads as TGTGCCTGGACTTCAGGGGAGGATACGCAGTATTTT. Translation: CAWTSGEDTQYF.

This rearrangement joins TRBV12-3 or TRBV12-4 to TRBJ2-2; tentatively, D is TRBD2 (7 bases). The CDR3 has 19 residues. V was clipped by 6 bases and J by 0 bases, with 23 bases between them. The CDR3 is CASRPRTIKGGTNTGELFF. In DNA form, the CDR3 reads TGTGCCAGCAGGCCTAGGACAATTAAGGGGGGGACGAACACCGGGGAGCTGTTTTTT.

This clonotype was recorded many times. This chain's CDR3 is CASSSPSGPTEAFF. In nucleotides, the CDR3 is TGTGCCAGCAGCTCCCCATCAGGGCCCACTGAAGCTTTCTTT. The gene calls are TRBV7-2 and TRBJ1-1; maybe TRBD1 (5 bases). Germline V gives CDR1 SGHTA, CDR2 FQGNSA. The CDR3 loop spans 14 amino acids. V shed 4 bases and J shed 4 bases, with 13 bases lying between them. Full variable domain (outside the CDR3, taken from reference TRBV7-2 and TRBJ1-1): GAGVSQSPSNKVTEKGKDVELRCDPISGHTALYWYRQSLGQGLEFLIYFQGNSAPDKSGLPSDRFSAERTGGSVSTLTIQRTQQEDSAVYLCASSSPSGPTEAFFGQGTRLTVV.

The CDR3 loop reads CASSQDSRQASTDTQYF. The CDR3, as DNA: TGCGCCAGCAGCCAAGATAGCAGACAGGCGAGCACAGATACGCAGTATTTT. This sequence joins TRBV4-3 and TRBJ2-3; D may be TRBD1 (6 bases). Germline-derived CDR1 and CDR2 are LGHNA and YSLEER. Trimming stripped 0 bases from V and 0 bases from J, with 13 bases between. The CDR3 consists of 17 residues.

This sequence joins TRBV29-1 and TRBJ2-3; 8 positions match TRBD1. J gave up 5 bases and V 3 bases, and 4 bases lay outside the gene matches. This CDR3 has 13 amino acids. Germline values: CDR1 SQVTM, CDR2 ANQGSEA. The CDR3 DNA is TGCAGCGTTGACCAGGGGGCCAAAGATACGCAGTATTTT. Translated, it gives CSVDQGAKDTQYF.

This clonotype was observed many times. The gene calls are TRBV5-1 and TRBJ2-7; perhaps D is TRBD1 or TRBD2 (5 bases each). There are 15 residues in the CDR3. Trimming removed 3 bases from V and 2 bases from J, with 15 bases in between. Germline V gene sequence: CDR1 SGHRS, CDR2 YFSETQ. The CDR3 protein is CASSWGKTAPYEQYF. Here the CDR3 DNA reads TGCGCCAGCAGCTGGGGGAAGACAGCCCCCTACGAGCAGTACTTC. Variable domain in full (rest from reference TRBV5-1 and TRBJ2-7): KAGVTQTPRYLIKTRGQQVTLSCSPISGHRSVSWYQQTPGQGLQFLFEYFSETQRNKGNFPGRFSGRQFSNSRSEMNVSTLELGDSALYLCASSWGKTAPYEQYFGPGTRLTVT.

This chain joins TRBV28 and TRBJ2-7; 8 nucleotides align to TRBD2. From germline, CDR1 is MDHEN and CDR2 SYDVKM. The V and J ends lost 10 bases and 2 bases, in that order; junction bases with no gene match: 1. The CDR3 sequence is 11 residues long. The CDR3 DNA reads as TGTGCCACCGGGGGGGCCTACGAGCAGTACTTC. Translating it yields CATGGAYEQYF.

This clonotype showed up just a few times. The V and J genes are TRBV4-2 and TRBJ2-1; D is unresolved. V lost 0 bases and J 12 bases, leaving 12 bases between the germline ends. Germline assignment: CDR1 LGHNA and CDR2 YNFKEQ. The CDR3 has 13 residues. The CDR3 region is CASSQDGSARQFF. The CDR3, as DNA: TGTGCCAGCAGCCAAGACGGGTCCGCCCGGCAGTTCTTC.

As for this clonotype: A clone one base away is much larger, so this may be a read error. The chain recombines TRBV24-1 with TRBJ2-3; 9 bases agree with TRBD2. The CDR3 sequence is 15 residues long. Germline V lookup: CDR1 KGHDR, CDR2 SFDVKD. J lost 1 base, V lost 3 bases, and 1 base had no gene match. The CDR3 is CATSDRTSGTDTQYF. The CDR3 DNA reads as TGTGCCACCAGTGATCGGACTAGCGGCACAGATACGCAGTATTTT.